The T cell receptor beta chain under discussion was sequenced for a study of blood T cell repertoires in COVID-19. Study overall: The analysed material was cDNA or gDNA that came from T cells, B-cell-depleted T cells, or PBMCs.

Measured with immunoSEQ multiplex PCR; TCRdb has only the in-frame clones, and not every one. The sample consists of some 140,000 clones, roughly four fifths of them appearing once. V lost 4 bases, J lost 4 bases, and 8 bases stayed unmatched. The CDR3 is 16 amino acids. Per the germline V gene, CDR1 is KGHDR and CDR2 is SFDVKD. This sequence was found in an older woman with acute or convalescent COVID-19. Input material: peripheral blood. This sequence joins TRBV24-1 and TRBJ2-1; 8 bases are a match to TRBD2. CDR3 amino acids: CATSDAGTRRYNEQFF. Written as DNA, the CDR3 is TGTGCCACCAGTGACGCCGGGACTAGGAGATACAATGAGCAGTTCTTC.